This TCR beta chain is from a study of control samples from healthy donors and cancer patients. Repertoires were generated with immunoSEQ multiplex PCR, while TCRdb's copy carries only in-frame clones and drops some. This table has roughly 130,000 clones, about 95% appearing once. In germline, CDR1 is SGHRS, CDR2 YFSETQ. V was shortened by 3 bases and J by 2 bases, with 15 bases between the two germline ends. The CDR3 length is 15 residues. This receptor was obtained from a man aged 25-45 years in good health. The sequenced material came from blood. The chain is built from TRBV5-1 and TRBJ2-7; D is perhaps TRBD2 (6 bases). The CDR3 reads CASSSSGTSTYEQYF. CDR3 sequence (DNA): TGCGCCAGCAGCTCGAGTGGGACTTCAACCTACGAGCAGTACTTC.